A single sample is the source of the 5 T cell receptor beta chains below, sequenced in a study of Tregs in tolerant kidney transplant recipients. Using immunoSEQ multiplex PCR, the repertoire was profiled, and TCRdb retains in-frame clones only, with some absent. The profile shows about 100,000 clones, 93% of them singletons. Mixed chimerism was transient after nonmyeloablative marrow transplants from related graft donors. This specimen consisted of CD4+ T cells from blood (PBMCs), obtained 12 months after the transplant. These receptors all stem from a human patient who received a combined kidney and bone marrow transplant. Some of the T cells may derive from the graft donor.

The genes are TRBV28 and TRBJ1-2; 8 nucleotides match TRBD1. CDR1 and CDR2 from the germline V gene are MDHEN and SYDVKM. V shed 4 bases and J 3 bases; nucleotides not matched to a gene: 10. This CDR3 has 16 amino acids. The CDR3 loop is CASSYRGANLYYGYTF. For the CDR3, the DNA is TGTGCCAGCAGTTACAGGGGGGCCAACCTCTACTATGGCTACACCTTC.

In this sample, this clone turned up once. The V call is TRBV5-5, the J call TRBJ2-7, with D possibly TRBD1 on 5 matching bases. Germline loops: CDR1 SGHKS, CDR2 YYEKEE (reference sequence). The CDR3 extends over 14 amino acids. Trimming left V 0 bases short and J 1 base short, with 8 bases between. CDR3 protein: CASSLDYRSYEQYF. The CDR3 nucleotides read TGTGCCAGCAGCTTGGACTACAGGTCCTACGAGCAGTACTTC.

Turning to this clone: The junction departs from the called germline gene at one end, perhaps through a read error. The chain couples TRBV7-3 to TRBJ1-2, with D unclear. In germline, CDR1 is SGHTA, CDR2 FQGTGA. This CDR3 is built from 12 residues. The DNA of the CDR3 is TGTGCCAGCAGCCCTCCTTCCGGGGTCCTGTCCTTC. It specifies CASSPPSGVLSF.

This clone was observed a handful of times. This sequence joins TRBV5-1 and TRBJ2-7; D might be TRBD2 (5 bases). The CDR3 is 16 residues long. Germline CDR1 and CDR2: SGHRS and YFSETQ. Trimming stripped 3 bases from V and 1 base from J, with 17 bases between. DNA for the CDR3: TGCGCCAGCAGCTCCGAGGAGGCTAGTGTGTCCTACGAGCAGTACTTC. Translating gives CASSSEEASVSYEQYF.

The J gene is TRBJ1-2, the V gene TRBV19; perhaps TRBD1 as D (6 bases). Germline-derived CDR1 and CDR2 are LNHDA and SQIVND (reference sequence). This CDR3 has 13 amino acids. V was cut by 5 bases and J by 5 bases, with 12 bases left in between. CDR3 nucleotide sequence: TGTGCCAGTAGTCCAGGGGCGAATTATGGCTACACCTTC. It is translated as CASSPGANYGYTF.